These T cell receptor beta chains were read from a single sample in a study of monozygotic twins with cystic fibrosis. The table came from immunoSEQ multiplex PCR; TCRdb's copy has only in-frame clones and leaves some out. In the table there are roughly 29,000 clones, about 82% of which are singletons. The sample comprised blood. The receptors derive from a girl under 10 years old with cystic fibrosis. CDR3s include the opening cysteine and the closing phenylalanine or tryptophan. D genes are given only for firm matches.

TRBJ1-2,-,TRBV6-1,CASSEAGGVYGYTF
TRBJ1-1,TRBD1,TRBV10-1,CASSTGRGLPPEAFF
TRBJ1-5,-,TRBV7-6,CASSLGSGRGNQPQHF
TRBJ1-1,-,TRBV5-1,CASSLEGGMNTEAFF
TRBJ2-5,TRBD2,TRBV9,CASSVSGSEETQYF
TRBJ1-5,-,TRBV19,CASSVGSQPQHF
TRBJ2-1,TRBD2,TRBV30,CAWSVRLAGRHNEQFF
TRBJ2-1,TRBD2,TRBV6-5,CASSTSGRFHNEQFF
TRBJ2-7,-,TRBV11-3,CASSLDSERGRDEQYF
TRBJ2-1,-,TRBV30,CAWSYNDEQFF
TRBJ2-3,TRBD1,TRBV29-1,CSVGGRGDTQYF
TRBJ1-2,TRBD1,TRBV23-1,CASSHPSPGQGYGYTF
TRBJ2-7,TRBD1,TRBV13,CASSAGTVNEQYF
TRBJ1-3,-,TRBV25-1,CASSEYFPERGGNTIYF
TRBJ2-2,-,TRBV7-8,CASSLLGPGELFF
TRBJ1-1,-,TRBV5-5,CASSAWDGYTEAFF
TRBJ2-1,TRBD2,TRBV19,CASSTGLAGRLEQFF